The TCR beta chain under discussion was sequenced for a study of human T cells and chemical hapten exposure. Study summary: Per-sample TCR yield variability stemmed mainly from small pooled library volume differences.

Single cDNA molecules in the library carried unique molecular identifiers attached during preparation. Methods used by the authors: Per sample, the median was 95,638 TCRs, with values from approximately 25,000 to 650,000. MiXCR, run by TCRdb on the RACE reads, gives a single entry per CDR3 protein. It is TCRdb's table, rather than the study itself, that gives the V and J calls and clone size. This table has about 45,000 distinct CDR3 sequences, around 4.1% appearing once. Time point indicated: healthy volunteer bleed at 2 weeks. Researchers extracted total RNA from unfractionated whole blood. There are many counts of this clonotype. Trimming stripped 2 bases from V and 5 bases from J, with 9 bases between. This CDR3 has 13 amino acids. CDR1 is LNHNV, CDR2 YYDKDF, per germline (reference sequence).

The chain links TRBV15 to TRBJ1-1; no definite D call. Sequenced sample: whole blood. The TCR sequence derives from a female donor in good health. Some clones in this sample may be carry-over from other donors' samples. Here the CDR3 reads CATSRWAGTEAFF. For the CDR3, the DNA is TGTGCCACCAGCAGATGGGCGGGAACTGAAGCTTTCTTT.